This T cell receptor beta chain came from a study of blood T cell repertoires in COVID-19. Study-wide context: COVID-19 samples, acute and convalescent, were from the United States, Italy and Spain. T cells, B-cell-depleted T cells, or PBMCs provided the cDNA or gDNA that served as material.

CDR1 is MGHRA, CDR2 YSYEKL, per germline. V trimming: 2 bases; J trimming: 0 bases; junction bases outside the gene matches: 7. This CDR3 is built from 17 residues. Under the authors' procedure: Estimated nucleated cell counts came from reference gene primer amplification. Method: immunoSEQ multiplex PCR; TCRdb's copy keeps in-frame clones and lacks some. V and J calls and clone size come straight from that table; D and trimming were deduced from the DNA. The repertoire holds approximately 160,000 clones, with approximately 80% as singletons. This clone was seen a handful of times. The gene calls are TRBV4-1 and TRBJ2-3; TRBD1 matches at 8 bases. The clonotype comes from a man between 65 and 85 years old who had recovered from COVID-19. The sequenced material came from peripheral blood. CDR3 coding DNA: TGCGCCAGCAGCCAAACAGACAGGGGATCTAGCACAGATACGCAGTATTTT. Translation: CASSQTDRGSSTDTQYF.